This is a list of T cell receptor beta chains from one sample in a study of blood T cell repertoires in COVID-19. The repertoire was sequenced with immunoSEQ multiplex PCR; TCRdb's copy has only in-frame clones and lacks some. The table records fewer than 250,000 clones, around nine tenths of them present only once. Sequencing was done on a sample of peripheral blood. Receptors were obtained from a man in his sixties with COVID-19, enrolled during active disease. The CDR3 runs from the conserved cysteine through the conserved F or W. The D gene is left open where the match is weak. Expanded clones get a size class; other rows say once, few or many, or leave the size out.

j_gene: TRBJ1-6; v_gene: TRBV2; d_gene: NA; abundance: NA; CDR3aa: CASSETVYNSPLHF; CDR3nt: TGTGCCAGCAGTGAGACAGTCTATAATTCACCCCTCCACTTT
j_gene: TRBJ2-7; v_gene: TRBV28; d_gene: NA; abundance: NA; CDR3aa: CASAGDYEQYF; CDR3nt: TGTGCCAGCGCAGGGGACTACGAGCAGTACTTC
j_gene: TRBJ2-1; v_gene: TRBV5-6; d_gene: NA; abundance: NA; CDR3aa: CASSLHERIAFYNEQFF; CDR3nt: TGTGCCAGCAGCTTGCACGAGCGGATTGCATTCTACAATGAGCAGTTCTTC
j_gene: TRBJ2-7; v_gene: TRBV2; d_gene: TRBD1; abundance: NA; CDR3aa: CASSESPSAGGTYEQYF; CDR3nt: TGTGCCAGCAGTGAATCACCCTCGGCAGGGGGCACCTACGAGCAGTACTTC
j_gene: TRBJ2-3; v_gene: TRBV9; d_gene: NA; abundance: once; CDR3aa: CASSRERLTDTQYF; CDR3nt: TGTGCCAGCAGCCGCGAGCGGCTCACAGATACGCAGTATTTT
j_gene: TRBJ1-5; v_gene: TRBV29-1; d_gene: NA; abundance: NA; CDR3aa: CSVLADGNQPQHF; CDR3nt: TGCAGCGTCCTAGCAGACGGCAATCAGCCCCAGCATTTT
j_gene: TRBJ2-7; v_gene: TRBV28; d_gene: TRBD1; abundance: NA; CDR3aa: CASSVRQGYYEQYF; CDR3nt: TGTGCCAGCAGTGTCCGACAGGGGTACTACGAGCAGTACTTC
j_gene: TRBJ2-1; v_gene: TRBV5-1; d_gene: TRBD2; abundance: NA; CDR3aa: CASSSQTGTSFGQFF; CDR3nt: TGCGCCAGCAGCTCCCAGACCGGGACTAGCTTCGGGCAGTTCTTC
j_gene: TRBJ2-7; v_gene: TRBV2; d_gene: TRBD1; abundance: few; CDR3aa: CASSQQGAVYEQYF; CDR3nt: TGTGCCAGCAGTCAACAGGGGGCAGTCTACGAGCAGTACTTC
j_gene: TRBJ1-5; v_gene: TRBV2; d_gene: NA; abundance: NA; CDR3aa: CASSELGGANQPQHF; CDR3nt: TGTGCCAGCAGTGAATTAGGAGGGGCCAATCAGCCCCAGCATTTT
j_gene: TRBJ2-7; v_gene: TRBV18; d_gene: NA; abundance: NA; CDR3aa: CASSPPGAYEQYF; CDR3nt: TGTGCCAGCTCACCACCAGGGGCCTACGAGCAGTACTTC
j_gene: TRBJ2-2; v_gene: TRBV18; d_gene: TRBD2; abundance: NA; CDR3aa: CASSPPSGGNTGELFF; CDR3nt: TGTGCCAGCTCACCCCCTAGCGGGGGGAACACCGGGGAGCTGTTTTTT
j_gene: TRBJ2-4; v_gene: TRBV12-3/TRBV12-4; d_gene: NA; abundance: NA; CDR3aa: CASTLPSENIQYF; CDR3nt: TGTGCCAGCACCCTACCTTCGGAAAACATTCAGTACTTC
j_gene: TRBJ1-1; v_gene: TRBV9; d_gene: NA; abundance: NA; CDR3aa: CASSVVERGNTEAFF; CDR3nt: TGTGCCAGCAGCGTAGTCGAACGGGGGAACACTGAAGCTTTCTTT
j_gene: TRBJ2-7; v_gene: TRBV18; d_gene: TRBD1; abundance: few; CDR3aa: CASSPGQGAYEQYF; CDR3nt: TGTGCCAGCTCACCGGGACAGGGTGCCTACGAGCAGTACTTC
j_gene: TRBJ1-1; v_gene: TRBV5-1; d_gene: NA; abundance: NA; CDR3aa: CASRVRGQYPYMNTEAFF; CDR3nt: TGCGCCAGCAGGGTCCGAGGACAGTACCCTTACATGAACACTGAAGCTTTCTTT
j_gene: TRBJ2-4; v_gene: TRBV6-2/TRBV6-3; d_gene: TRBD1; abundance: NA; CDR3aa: CASSSNRGRKNIQYF; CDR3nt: TGTGCCAGCAGTTCTAACAGGGGAAGGAAAAACATTCAGTACTTC
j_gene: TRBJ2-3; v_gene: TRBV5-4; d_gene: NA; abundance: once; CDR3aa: CASSGGADTQYF; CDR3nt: TGTGCCAGCAGTGGGGGGGCTGACACGCAGTATTTT
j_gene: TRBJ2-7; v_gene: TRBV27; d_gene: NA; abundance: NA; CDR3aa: CASSPSGGYEQYF; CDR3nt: TGTGCCAGCAGCCCGTCAGGTGGTTACGAGCAGTACTTC
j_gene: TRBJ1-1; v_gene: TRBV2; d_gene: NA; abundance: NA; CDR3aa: CASRAGYGTEAFF; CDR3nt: TGTGCCAGCAGGGCAGGCTATGGCACTGAAGCTTTCTTT
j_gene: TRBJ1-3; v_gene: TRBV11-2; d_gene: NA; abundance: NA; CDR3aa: CASSSDSSGNTIYF; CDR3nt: TGTGCCAGCAGTTCTGACAGCTCTGGAAACACCATATATTTT
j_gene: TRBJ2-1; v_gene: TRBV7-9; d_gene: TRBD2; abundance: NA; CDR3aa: CASSSLPGLAGGTHNEQFF; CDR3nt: TGTGCCAGCAGCTCACTCCCGGGACTAGCGGGAGGGACCCACAATGAGCAGTTCTTC
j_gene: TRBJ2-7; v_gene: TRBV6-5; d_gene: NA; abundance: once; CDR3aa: CASRKYRDTTYEQYF; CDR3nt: TGTGCCAGCAGGAAGTACCGGGACACGACCTACGAGCAGTACTTC
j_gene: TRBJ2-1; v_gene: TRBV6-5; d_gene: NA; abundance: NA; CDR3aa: CASKPLIYNEQFF; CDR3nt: TGTGCCAGCAAGCCGTTAATATACAATGAGCAGTTCTTC
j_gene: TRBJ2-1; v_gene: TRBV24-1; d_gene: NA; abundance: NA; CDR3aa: CATSDVNPASAHEQFF; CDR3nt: TGTGCCACCAGTGACGTGAACCCTGCTAGCGCGCATGAGCAGTTCTTC
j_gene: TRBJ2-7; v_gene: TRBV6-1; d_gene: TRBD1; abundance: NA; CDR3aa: CASSGTQTGEVGEQYF; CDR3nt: TGTGCCAGCAGTGGGACCCAGACAGGGGAGGTCGGCGAGCAGTACTTC
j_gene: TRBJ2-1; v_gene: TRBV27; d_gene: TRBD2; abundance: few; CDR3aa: CASSPLAGGGNEQFF; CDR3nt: TGTGCCAGCAGTCCTTTAGCGGGAGGAGGAAATGAGCAGTTCTTC
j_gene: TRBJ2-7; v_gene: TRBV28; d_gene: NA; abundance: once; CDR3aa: CASAYYEQYF; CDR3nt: TGTGCCAGCGCCTACTACGAGCAGTACTTC
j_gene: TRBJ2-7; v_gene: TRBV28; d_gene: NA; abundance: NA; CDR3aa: CASSRTGMGYYEQYF; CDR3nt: TGTGCCAGCAGTCGTACAGGGATGGGCTACTACGAGCAGTACTTC
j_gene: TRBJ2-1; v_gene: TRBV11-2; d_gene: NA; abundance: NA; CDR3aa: CASSLPGSYNEQFF; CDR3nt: TGTGCCAGCAGCTTACCCGGGTCCTACAATGAGCAGTTCTTC
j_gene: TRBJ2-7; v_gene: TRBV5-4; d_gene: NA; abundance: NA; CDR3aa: CASSSPGVGSYEQYF; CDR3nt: TGTGCCAGCAGCTCCCCCGGGGTGGGGTCCTACGAGCAGTACTTC
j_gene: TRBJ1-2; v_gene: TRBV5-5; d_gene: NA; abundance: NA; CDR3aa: CASSSRAGLTGPREYGYTF; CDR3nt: TGTGCCAGCAGCTCCCGGGCGGGACTAACAGGACCGCGGGAATATGGCTACACCTTC
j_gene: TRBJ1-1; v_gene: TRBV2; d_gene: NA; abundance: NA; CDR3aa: CASSVTEAFF; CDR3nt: TGTGCCAGCAGTGTGACAGAAGCTTTCTTT
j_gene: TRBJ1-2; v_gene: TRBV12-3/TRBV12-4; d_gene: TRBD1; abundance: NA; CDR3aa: CASSTGGGYTF; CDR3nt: TGTGCCAGCAGCACAGGGGGCGGCTACACCTTC
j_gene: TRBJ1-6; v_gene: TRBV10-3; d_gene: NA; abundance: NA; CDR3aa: CAISETGFSPLHF; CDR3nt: TGTGCCATCAGTGAGACAGGTTTCTCACCCCTCCACTTT
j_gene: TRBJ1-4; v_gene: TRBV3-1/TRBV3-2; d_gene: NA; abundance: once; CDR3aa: CASSQVLDNQKLFF; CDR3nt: TGTGCCAGCAGCCAAGTTTTAGACAATCAAAAACTGTTTTTT
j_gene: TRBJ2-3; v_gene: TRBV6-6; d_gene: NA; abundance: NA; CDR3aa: CASTGPQISADTQYF; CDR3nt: TGTGCCAGCACAGGGCCACAAATTTCCGCAGATACGCAGTATTTT
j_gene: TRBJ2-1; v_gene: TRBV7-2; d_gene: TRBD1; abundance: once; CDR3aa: CASSIQGGQGFYEQFF; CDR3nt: TGTGCCAGCAGCATCCAGGGGGGACAGGGTTTCTATGAGCAGTTCTTC
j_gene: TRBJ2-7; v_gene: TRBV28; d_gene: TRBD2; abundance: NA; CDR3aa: CASTPSGARYEQYF; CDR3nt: TGTGCCAGCACCCCCAGCGGGGCTCGGTACGAGCAGTACTTC
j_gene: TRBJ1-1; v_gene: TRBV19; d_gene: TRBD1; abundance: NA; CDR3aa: CASSIGDRGRGNEAFF; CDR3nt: TGTGCCAGTAGTATAGGGGACAGGGGGCGAGGGAATGAAGCTTTCTTT